The 10 T cell receptor beta chains in this list originate from one sample, sequenced in a study of neoadjuvant anti-PD-1 for oral cavity cancer. Repertoires were generated with immunoSEQ multiplex PCR, while TCRdb's copy carries only in-frame clones and drops some. The table has about 14,000 clones, approximately 70% seen once; the top ten hold about 2.7%. Material: PBMCs, obtained before nivolumab (anti-PD-1) treatment. The receptors here all came from a person aged 35 to 85 with oral cavity squamous cell carcinoma.

CDR3 sequence (DNA): TGCGCCAGCAGCCGAATACCGGGACTAGCGGGAGTTCTGGATAGGAATGAGCAGTTCTTC. It is translated as CASSRIPGLAGVLDRNEQFF. The V and J genes are TRBV4-1 and TRBJ2-1, with 14 bases fitting TRBD2. Germline V gives CDR1 MGHRA, CDR2 YSYEKL. The V segment lost 4 bases and the J segment 7 bases; nucleotides outside the gene matches: 18. The CDR3 contains 20 residues.

J is TRBJ2-6 and V is TRBV7-3; perhaps TRBD2 as D (6 bases). CDR1 and CDR2 from the germline V gene are SGHTA and FQGTGA. Between the trimmed V and J ends, which lost 5 bases and 4 bases, there was a span of 15 bases. The CDR3 sequence is 16 residues long. The CDR3 reads CASSLNAGLGANVLTF. In DNA form, the CDR3 reads TGTGCCAGCAGCCTTAATGCGGGGCTCGGGGCCAACGTCCTGACTTTC.

V and J are TRBV5-5 and TRBJ1-2; unclear D gene. CDR3 size: 14 residues. CDR1 SGHKS and CDR2 YYEKEE come from the germline V gene (reference sequence). V dropped 2 bases and J dropped 4 bases, with 12 bases sitting between them. CDR3 amino acids: CASSFGIPFYGYTF. The CDR3 nucleotides are TGTGCCAGCAGCTTTGGGATTCCCTTCTATGGCTACACCTTC.

The chain joins TRBV4-2 to TRBJ2-3; 12 bases fit TRBD2. The CDR3 is 17 amino acids. Germline trimming cut 0 bases from V and 2 bases from J; bases unmatched to any gene: 3. Looked up from germline, CDR1 is LGHNA and CDR2 is YNFKEQ. As DNA, the CDR3 is TGTGCCAGCAGCCAAGAAGGACTAGCGGGACTCACAGATACGCAGTATTTT. Translated: CASSQEGLAGLTDTQYF.

The genes are TRBV7-8 and TRBJ2-7, with a weak D call TRBD2 (6 bases). Germline CDR1 is SGHVS and CDR2 is FQNEAQ. CDR3 size: 14 residues. Trimming cost V 5 bases and J 4 bases, with 15 bases left between them. Written as DNA, the CDR3 is TGTGCCAGCAGCCCTCGGTGGCTAGCGTACGAGCAGTACTTC. Translation: CASSPRWLAYEQYF.

The chain uses TRBV15 and TRBJ1-2; D ambiguous. Trimming stripped 0 bases from V and 4 bases from J, with 9 bases between. The CDR3 loop spans 14 amino acids. The germline gives CDR1 LNHNV, CDR2 YYDKDF (reference sequence). CDR3 coding DNA: TGTGCCACCAGCAGAGATGCAGAGTCCTATGGCTACACCTTC. Protein: CATSRDAESYGYTF.

The chain employs TRBV6-5 and TRBJ1-2; D call uncertain. This CDR3 comprises 14 residues. In germline, CDR1 is MNHEY, CDR2 SVGAGI. Deletions cut 2 bases from V and 5 bases from J, with 12 bases between. CDR3 loop: CASSYTAISYGYTF. CDR3 coding DNA: TGTGCCAGCAGTTACACGGCGATCTCTTATGGCTACACCTTC.

J is TRBJ1-2 and V is TRBV19, with 8 nucleotides matching TRBD1. The V segment lost 3 bases and the J segment 5 bases; nucleotides outside the gene matches: 8. This CDR3 is 15 amino acids long. Germline CDR1 LNHDA, CDR2 SQIVND (reference sequence). The CDR3 sequence is CASSMGRGLEYGYTF. CDR3 DNA sequence: TGTGCCAGTAGTATGGGCAGGGGGCTGGAGTATGGCTACACCTTC.

This sequence joins TRBV19 and TRBJ2-2; D is ambiguous. V was cut by 6 bases and J by 4 bases, with 3 bases left in between. CDR1 and CDR2 (germline): LNHDA, SQIVND (reference sequence). The CDR3 runs 11 residues. CDR3 coding DNA: TGTGCCAGTAGAGGCACCGGGGAGCTGTTTTTT. Its protein is CASRGTGELFF.

V is TRBV30 and J is TRBJ2-3; D perhaps matches TRBD2 (6 bases). CDR3 length: 13 amino acids. Trimming shortened V by 2 bases and J by 4 bases, and 10 bases separated the two germline ends. Germline V gene sequence: CDR1 GTSNPN, CDR2 SVGIG (reference sequence). The CDR3 here is CAWSSPGADTQYF. CDR3 coding DNA: TGTGCCTGGAGTTCACCGGGGGCAGATACGCAGTATTTT.